Following are 29 T cell receptor beta chains from one sample sequenced in a study of T cell changes during pregnancy in multiple sclerosis. The protocol was immunoSEQ multiplex PCR, while the TCRdb copy is restricted to in-frame clones and leaves out a portion. Among approximately 51,000 clones listed, roughly 94% were seen once. Sequenced here: CD4+ T cells from peripheral blood mononuclear cells, sampled in the second trimester of pregnancy. Receptors were obtained from a female donor with multiple sclerosis, enrolled in a pregnancy study.

The chain uses TRBV5-1 and TRBJ1-1, with 8 bases fitting TRBD1. J gave up 0 bases and V 4 bases, and 5 bases lay outside the gene matches. CDR3 length: 15 amino acids. Germline V gives CDR1 SGHRS, CDR2 YFSETQ. For the CDR3, the DNA is TGCGCCAGCAGCCCAGGGGGCCCCATGAACACTGAAGCTTTCTTT. It yields the protein CASSPGGPMNTEAFF.

The V call is TRBV5-4, the J call TRBJ2-2, with TRBD2 as a possible D gene (6 bases). CDR1 and CDR2 (germline): SGHNT, YYREEE (reference sequence). Trimming took off 2 bases at V and 8 bases at J, with 10 bases between the two ends. The CDR3 is made up of 13 amino acids. CDR3 protein: CASSFMEGGELFF. As DNA, the CDR3 is TGTGCCAGCAGCTTCATGGAGGGGGGGGAGCTGTTTTTT.

The chain recombines TRBV9 with TRBJ2-1; 7 nucleotides agree with TRBD1. The germline V gene has CDR1 SGDLS and CDR2 YYNGEE. Losses at the gene ends were 3 bases for V and 4 bases for J; bases not matched to a gene: 4. CDR3 size: 14 residues. The CDR3 bases are TGTGCCAGCAGCGAAAGACAGGGATACAATGAGCAGTTCTTC. This gives the protein CASSERQGYNEQFF.

This chain links TRBV7-2 with TRBJ1-4, with 8 positions matching TRBD1. V dropped 5 bases and J dropped 6; count of bases not matched to a gene: 8. This CDR3 has 15 amino acids. Germline CDR1 is SGHTA and CDR2 is FQGNSA. CDR3 bases: TGTGCCAGCAGCGCCGACGGACAGGGCTATGAAAAACTGTTTTTT. It yields the protein CASSADGQGYEKLFF. Filled out from reference TRBV7-2 and TRBJ1-4, the complete variable domain reads GAGVSQSPSNKVTEKGKDVELRCDPISGHTALYWYRQSLGQGLEFLIYFQGNSAPDKSGLPSDRFSAERTGGSVSTLTIQRTQQEDSAVYLCASSADGQGYEKLFFGSGTQLSVL.

The rearrangement uses TRBV6-5 and TRBJ1-2; TRBD1 matches 7 bases. CDR1 and CDR2 (germline): MNHEY, SVGAGI. This CDR3 comprises 16 residues. The J segment lost 4 bases and the V segment lost 2 bases, leaving 10 bases of the junction unmatched. Here the CDR3 DNA reads TGTGCCAGCAGTTACCTCGGTATACAGGGGTCCTATGGCTACACCTTC. The encoded protein is CASSYLGIQGSYGYTF.

J is TRBJ2-1 and V is TRBV19; 7 bases are a match to TRBD1. After removal of 3 bases from V and 0 bases from J, the junction contained 20 bases not matched to a gene. Germline V CDR1 and CDR2: LNHDA, SQIVND (reference sequence). This CDR3 region has 21 residues. The CDR3 sequence: CASSMGLGDRGVSFSYNEQFF. The CDR3 nucleotides are TGTGCCAGTAGTATGGGCCTTGGGGACAGAGGGGTATCTTTCTCCTACAATGAGCAGTTCTTC.

The V gene is TRBV5-6, the J gene TRBJ2-1; the D gene is possibly TRBD1 (6 bases). V was cut by 2 bases and J by 3 bases, with 24 bases left in between. CDR1 and CDR2 (germline): SGHDT, YYEEEE. The CDR3 totals 19 residues. The CDR3 DNA is TGTGCCAGCAGCTTTTCCCCAAAGTCCGGGACACCTAACTACAATGAGCAGTTCTTC. It translates to CASSFSPKSGTPNYNEQFF.

The chain carries TRBV14 and TRBJ2-1; tentatively, D is TRBD2 (5 bases). CDR3 length: 15 residues. The V gene's germline CDR1 is SGHDN and CDR2 FVKESK. Between the trimmed V and J ends, which lost 0 bases and 4 bases, there was a span of 10 bases. Here the CDR3 DNA reads TGTGCCAGCAGCCAAGATCTTCCGGGGTACAATGAGCAGTTCTTC. Residues: CASSQDLPGYNEQFF.

The rearrangement joins TRBV7-2 to TRBJ2-7, with 13 positions matching TRBD2. V gave up 4 bases and J gave up 7 bases; unmatched junction bases: 7. Germline CDR1 SGHTA, CDR2 FQGNSA. CDR3 size: 15 residues. The chain's CDR3 is CASSSQLAGGREQYF. In DNA, the CDR3 is TGTGCCAGCAGCTCACAACTAGCGGGGGGGCGAGAGCAGTACTTC.

This chain joins TRBV7-2 and TRBJ1-1, with 7 bases identical to TRBD1. V was clipped by 1 base and J by 3 bases; unmatched bases: 5. The CDR3 is made up of 15 amino acids. Germline V gene lookup returns CDR1 SGHTA and CDR2 FQGNSA. This CDR3 is CASSLEGAGYTEAFF. CDR3 DNA sequence: TGTGCCAGCAGCTTAGAGGGGGCGGGTTACACTGAAGCTTTCTTT.

CDR3 sequence: CASSLGWGQGFFEQYF. DNA of the CDR3: TGTGCCAGCAGCTTAGGGTGGGGGCAGGGTTTTTTCGAGCAGTACTTC. The chain combines TRBV11-2 with TRBJ2-7, with D tentatively TRBD1 (6 bases). Trimming left V 1 base short and J 6 bases short, with 19 bases between. The CDR3 runs 16 residues. In germline, CDR1 is SGHAT, CDR2 FQNNGV.

The genes are TRBV7-9 and TRBJ2-2; 10 positions agree with TRBD2. CDR1 and CDR2 from the germline V gene are SEHNR and FQNEAQ (reference sequence). The ends lost 4 bases at V and 6 bases at J; junction bases unmatched: 14. The CDR3 is 18 residues long. This chain's CDR3 is CASSWRHLAGGRPGELFF. DNA of the CDR3: TGTGCCAGCAGCTGGCGGCATTTAGCGGGGGGTCGCCCCGGGGAGCTGTTTTTT.

The CDR3 here is CASSQEVASGRRDEQFF. For the CDR3, the DNA is TGTGCCAGCAGCCAAGAGGTCGCGTCAGGGAGGAGGGATGAGCAGTTCTTC. J is TRBJ2-1 and V is TRBV4-2, with D tentatively TRBD2 (6 bases). Germline loops: CDR1 LGHNA, CDR2 YNFKEQ. This CDR3 is built from 17 residues. The V gene lost 0 bases and the J gene lost 8 bases, with 20 bases spanning the gap.

The chain uses TRBV15 and TRBJ1-1, with D tentatively TRBD1 (6 bases). V was pared by 1 base and J by 4 bases, with 19 bases between. Germline V gives CDR1 LNHNV, CDR2 YYDKDF (reference sequence). The CDR3 contains 17 residues. The CDR3 DNA follows: TGTGCCACCAGCAGAGTGGTGTCGTTGGGGGCTAGCACTGAAGCTTTCTTT. It codes for CATSRVVSLGASTEAFF. The complete variable domain, with remaining parts taken from reference TRBV15 and TRBJ1-1, reads DAMVIQNPRYQVTQFGKPVTLSCSQTLNHNVMYWYQQKSSQAPKLLFHYYDKDFNNEADTPDNFQSRRPNTSFCFLDIRSPGLGDTAMYLCATSRVVSLGASTEAFFGQGTRLTVV.

The V and J genes are TRBV7-6 and TRBJ2-2; TRBD1 matches 8 bases. Germline CDR1 and CDR2: SGHVS and FNYEAQ. Losses at the gene ends were 6 bases for V and 1 base for J; bases not matched to a gene: 4. The CDR3 spans 15 residues. The CDR3 nucleotides are TGTGCCAGCAGTAGGACAGGGTTGAACACCGGGGAGCTGTTTTTT. Translated, it gives CASSRTGLNTGELFF. Complete variable domain (other parts from reference TRBV7-6 and TRBJ2-2): GAGVSQSPRYKVTKRGQDVALRCDPISGHVSLYWYRQALGQGPEFLTYFNYEAQQDKSGLPNDRFSAERPEGSISTLTIQRTEQRDSAMYRCASSRTGLNTGELFFGEGSRLTVL.

The chain recombines TRBV6-4 with TRBJ2-2; perhaps TRBD2 as D (5 bases). Looked up from germline, CDR1 is MRHNA and CDR2 is SNTAGT. This CDR3 spans 15 amino acids. V lost 3 bases, J lost 3 bases, and 11 bases lay in between. The CDR3, as DNA: TGTGCCAGCAGTGAGTCCGGGGTTTACACCGGGGAGCTGTTTTTT. This encodes CASSESGVYTGELFF.

The chain employs TRBV2 and TRBJ2-7; TRBD1 might be the D (6 bases). Germline V gene lookup returns CDR1 SNHLY and CDR2 FYNNEI. V lost 6 bases, J lost 2 bases, and 14 bases lay in between. This CDR3 has 14 residues. The CDR3 DNA reads TGTGCCAGCAGACGACGCGACAGGACCTACGAGCAGTACTTC. Translation gives CASRRRDRTYEQYF.

This chain links TRBV18 with TRBJ2-3, with D possibly TRBD1 on 5 matching bases. Germline V gene data show CDR1 as KGHSH and CDR2 as LQKENI. The CDR3 contains 15 residues. V was shortened by 6 bases and J by 5 bases, with 18 bases between the two germline ends. Written as DNA, the CDR3 is TGTGCCAGCTCCACCGCCAGGGTTAGTGGAGATACGCAGTATTTT. It is translated as CASSTARVSGDTQYF.

This clone was picked up many times. The chain is built from TRBV19 and TRBJ1-2; TRBD1 might be the D (6 bases). CDR3 length equals 14 residues. Germline CDR1 and CDR2: LNHDA and SQIVND (reference sequence). The V end was cut by 6 bases, the J end by 3 bases, with 14 bases between. The CDR3 nucleotides read TGTGCCAGTAGCGATTCGGGGGGCCACTATGGCTACACCTTC. This encodes CASSDSGGHYGYTF.

This chain connects TRBV5-4 to TRBJ1-6; D is unresolved. The CDR3 spans 15 residues. V lost 5 bases to trimming and J lost 7 bases, with 16 bases between them. The V gene's germline CDR1 is SGHNT and CDR2 YYREEE (reference sequence). CDR3 in amino acids: CASRRVAGQNSPLHF. CDR3 in DNA: TGTGCCAGCAGGCGGGTCGCCGGGCAAAATTCACCCCTCCACTTT.

This chain uses TRBV30 with TRBJ2-3, with D perhaps TRBD2 (6 bases). Germline loops: CDR1 GTSNPN, CDR2 SVGIG (reference sequence). The CDR3 sequence is 15 residues long. V lost 0 bases and J lost 0, with 10 bases in between. CDR3 sequence (DNA): TGTGCCTGGAGTGTTTCCAGCGGGAGCACAGATACGCAGTATTTT. This gives the protein CAWSVSSGSTDTQYF.

The genes are TRBV7-8 and TRBJ2-3; weak D call: TRBD2 (7 bases). CDR3 length: 14 amino acids. Trimming left V 0 bases short and J 6 bases short, with 10 bases between. Germline V gives CDR1 SGHVS, CDR2 FQNEAQ. CDR3 nucleotide sequence: TGTGCCAGCAGCTTAGCGGGGGGGGGCGATACGCAGTATTTT. This codes for CASSLAGGGDTQYF.

This chain links TRBV6-1 with TRBJ1-4; tentative D call: TRBD1 (5 bases). V gave up 0 bases and J gave up 8 bases, with 13 bases separating them. The V gene's germline CDR1 is MNHNS and CDR2 SASEGT. This CDR3 has 15 residues. DNA of the CDR3: TGTGCCAGCAGTGAAGCGGGCAGGGTGAACGAAAAACTGTTTTTT. Translating it yields CASSEAGRVNEKLFF.

The rearrangement uses TRBV18 and TRBJ2-7; the D gene is possibly TRBD2 (6 bases). Trimming pared 5 bases from V and 5 bases from J, leaving 22 bases between. CDR1 is KGHSH and CDR2 is LQKENI in the germline V gene. The CDR3 spans 16 residues. In DNA, the CDR3 is TGTGCCAGCTCAACGCGAAGGGGACTGGAAGCCCACGAGCAGTACTTC. Its protein product is CASSTRRGLEAHEQYF.

This clone appeared once. The chain couples TRBV6-5 to TRBJ1-2; D uncertain. CDR3 length: 11 residues. Germline V gene sequence: CDR1 MNHEY, CDR2 SVGAGI. The V end was cut by 2 bases, the J end by 10 bases, with 8 bases between. CDR3 sequence (DNA): TGTGCCAGCAGTTACAAGAGACTCTACACCTTC. It yields the protein CASSYKRLYTF.

The chain joins TRBV7-2 to TRBJ2-1, with 15 bases lining up with TRBD2. After removal of 5 bases from V and 2 bases from J, the junction contained 4 bases not matched to a gene. The germline V gene has CDR1 SGHTA and CDR2 FQGNSA. CDR3 size: 17 residues. The CDR3 region has the DNA TGTGCCAGCAGCCGGACTAGCGGGGGGGTAGCCTACAATGAGCAGTTCTTC. This codes for CASSRTSGGVAYNEQFF.

This clone was picked up one time. V usage is TRBV5-6 and J usage is TRBJ1-4; 9 bases line up with TRBD1. The CDR3 is made up of 15 amino acids. V lost 2 bases, J lost 4 bases, and 3 bases stayed unmatched. Germline V gene data show CDR1 as SGHDT and CDR2 as YYEEEE. The DNA of the CDR3 is TGTGCCAGCAGCTTTTTGGACAGGGGTAATGAAAAACTGTTTTTT. It is translated as CASSFLDRGNEKLFF.

This chain links TRBV6-5 with TRBJ1-2, with D tentatively TRBD1 (5 bases). CDR3 length: 12 amino acids. Trimming took 8 bases from V and 8 from J, leaving 15 bases between them. The germline V gene encodes CDR1 MNHEY and CDR2 SVGAGI. The CDR3 is CASSYRGVGYTF. The DNA for the CDR3 is TGTGCCAGCTCCTATAGGGGTGTCGGCTACACCTTC.

V is TRBV7-2 and J is TRBJ1-2; TRBD1 agrees at 8 bases. With 4 bases clipped from V and 8 bases from J, the junction kept 3 bases outside the gene matches. Germline loops: CDR1 SGHTA, CDR2 FQGNSA. This CDR3 is built from 12 residues. The CDR3 loop reads CASSSTGEGYTF. In nucleotides, the CDR3 is TGTGCCAGCAGCTCGACAGGGGAAGGCTACACCTTC. Full variable domain (missing parts from reference TRBV7-2 and TRBJ1-2): GAGVSQSPSNKVTEKGKDVELRCDPISGHTALYWYRQSLGQGLEFLIYFQGNSAPDKSGLPSDRFSAERTGGSVSTLTIQRTQQEDSAVYLCASSSTGEGYTFGSGTRLTVV.